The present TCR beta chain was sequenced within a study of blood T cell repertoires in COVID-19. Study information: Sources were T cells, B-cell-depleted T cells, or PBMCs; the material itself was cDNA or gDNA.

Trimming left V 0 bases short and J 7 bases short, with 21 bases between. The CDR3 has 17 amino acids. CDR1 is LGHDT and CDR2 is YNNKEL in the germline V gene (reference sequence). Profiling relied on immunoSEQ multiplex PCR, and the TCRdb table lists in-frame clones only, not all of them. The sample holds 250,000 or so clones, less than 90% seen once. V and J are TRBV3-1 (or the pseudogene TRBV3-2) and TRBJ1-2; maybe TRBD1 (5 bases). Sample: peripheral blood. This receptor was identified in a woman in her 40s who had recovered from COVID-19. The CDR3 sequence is CASSQDPLGADASGYTF. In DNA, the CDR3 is TGTGCCAGCAGCCAAGATCCCCTTGGGGCGGACGCTAGTGGCTACACCTTC.